The sequence of this TCR beta chain was determined in a study of shared clonotypes between healthy human individuals. Germline-derived CDR1 and CDR2 are SGHNT and YYREEE (reference sequence). This CDR3 has 17 amino acids. V was pared by 2 bases and J by 2 bases, with 3 bases of the junction left unmatched. For sorted subsets, about 190 ng DNA per replicate equaled about 31,000 T cell genomes. The assay was immunoSEQ multiplex PCR, and TCRdb's table has in-frame clones only and misses some. Altogether about 2.4 million clones are present, 93% being singletons, with the ten largest covering 0.36%. Recent vaccinations or acute infections were absent in the healthy HIV-negative adult donors.

Source material: naive CD4+ T cells from PBMCs. Subset given: CD45RA+ positively selected. The rearrangement uses TRBV5-4 and TRBJ2-6, with 11 bases identical to TRBD1. The sequence came from a man between 18 and 29 years old in good health. Some clones in this sample may be carry-over from other donors' samples. CDR3 DNA sequence: TGTGCCAGCAGCTTCCGGGACAGGGGGACTGGGGCCAACGTCCTGACTTTC. This gives the protein CASSFRDRGTGANVLTF.